These T cell receptor beta chains were read from a single sample in a study of naive and memory T cell subsets. TCRdb fed the UMI-ligation and nested PCR reads into MiXCR, producing one record per CDR3 protein. The sample holds under 150,000 distinct CDR3 sequences; approximately 20% are singletons and the top ten take approximately 0.63%. The material sequenced was naive CD8+ T cells from blood. The receptors come from a human donor in good health. Each CDR3 is given with its conserved first and last residue. Each record gives: clone size, D gene, V gene, J gene, CDR3 DNA, CDR3 protein. A D gene is named only where the DNA matches it firmly. Some rows mark clone size as missing; the rest say once, few, many or name a class of expanded clone.

>.|TRBD2|TRBV28|TRBJ2-7
TGTGCCAGCAGTCCGGGACTAGCGGGAGTCTACGAGCAGTACTTC
CASSPGLAGVYEQYF
>.|TRBD1|TRBV13|TRBJ2-1
TGTGCCAGCAGCTTAGGGACAGGGGGACGGCAGTTCTTC
CASSLGTGGRQFF
>.|.|TRBV4-3|TRBJ1-2
TGCGCCAGCAGCCAAGAATCGGGGCTGCTTTCCAACTATGGCTACACCTTC
CASSQESGLLSNYGYTF
>.|.|TRBV7-6|TRBJ2-7
TGTGCCAGCAGGCCCGAATCAGGGTACGAGCAGTACTTC
CASRPESGYEQYF
>few|.|TRBV2|TRBJ2-2
TGTGCCAGCAGTGAAAGGAGGGGCGCGAACACCGGGGAGCTGTTTTTT
CASSERRGANTGELFF
>many|TRBD1|TRBV12-3/TRBV12-4|TRBJ2-5
TGTGCCAGCAGTCAATTCCGGGACAGAAATCAAGAGACCCAGTACTTC
CASSQFRDRNQETQYF
>few|.|TRBV5-1|TRBJ2-7
TGCGCCAGCAGCTTGTACCTCAACTCCTACGAGCAGTACTTC
CASSLYLNSYEQYF
>.|.|TRBV3-1|TRBJ2-1
TGTGCCAGCAGCCAAGTTGAATCTGCGGGAGAGCAGTTCTTC
CASSQVESAGEQFF
>many|.|TRBV9|TRBJ1-1
TGTGCCAGCAGCGATCAGGGAGGAGTAACTGAAGCTTTCTTT
CASSDQGGVTEAFF
>.|.|TRBV15|TRBJ2-7
TGTGCCACCAGTACTCCAGGGGGGAGGGCCTACGAGCAGTACTTC
CATSTPGGRAYEQYF
>few|.|TRBV28|TRBJ1-1
TGTGCCAGCAGTTTAATATCGACAGATGAAGCTTTCTTT
CASSLISTDEAFF
>few|TRBD2|TRBV9|TRBJ2-1
TGTGCCAGCAGCGAGAGAGCGGGAGAGGGGTACAATGAGCAGTTCTTC
CASSERAGEGYNEQFF
>few|.|TRBV14|TRBJ1-3
TGTGCCAGCAGCCAGACAGGACCTGGAAACACCATATATTTT
CASSQTGPGNTIYF
>.|.|TRBV27|TRBJ1-4
TGTGCCAGCAGTCCCCAGGTTGGGGAAAAACTGTTTTTT
CASSPQVGEKLFF
>few|.|TRBV20-1|TRBJ1-5
TGCAGTGCTAGACCTTCCTTGAGACAGGCCGATCAGCCCCAGCATTTT
CSARPSLRQADQPQHF
>many|TRBD2|TRBV28|TRBJ2-1
TGTGCCAGCAGTGCCGGACTAGCGGGAGGAAATGAGCAGTTCTTC
CASSAGLAGGNEQFF
>few|TRBD2|TRBV20-1|TRBJ2-1
TGCAGTGCTTTTCCCATTGTTAGACTAGCAGCGTACAATGAGCAGTTCTTC
CSAFPIVRLAAYNEQFF
>.|.|TRBV29-1|TRBJ2-7
TGCAGCGTTTCTCCGACAGGTATCTCCTACGAGCAGTACTTC
CSVSPTGISYEQYF
>few|.|TRBV9|TRBJ1-2
TGTGCCAGCAGCCCACCCCGTTCTCATGGCTACACCTTC
CASSPPRSHGYTF
>few|.|TRBV7-6|TRBJ2-1
TGTGCCAGCAGCTTAGTCAGATTGGGCTACAATGAGCAGTTCTTC
CASSLVRLGYNEQFF
>few|.|TRBV9|TRBJ2-1
TGTGCCAGCAGCGTAGAGGGGTTTCGTGAGCAGTTCTTC
CASSVEGFREQFF
>.|.|TRBV27|TRBJ2-5
TGTGCCAGCAGTTTCATGGTACAAGAGACCCAGTACTTC
CASSFMVQETQYF